Shown below are 5 T cell receptor beta chains from a single sample sequenced in a study of early stage breast cancer tumors. Some clones are missing from TCRdb's copy, which holds only in-frame ones; the method was immunoSEQ multiplex PCR. This sample has 55,000 to 70,000 clones, with less than 90% found just once. Sequenced material: blood. The receptors here all came from a person aged 40 to 50 with breast cancer.

The CDR3 DNA is TGTGCCAGCAGTTCCCGACAGACCCACAATGAGCAGTTCTTC. This gives the protein CASSSRQTHNEQFF. The chain recombines TRBV27 with TRBJ2-1, with a weak D call TRBD1 (5 bases). Germline CDR1 MNHEY, CDR2 SMNVEV (reference sequence). V was shortened by 4 bases and J by 5 bases, with 12 bases between the two germline ends. The CDR3 runs 14 residues.

The chain uses TRBV27 and TRBJ1-5; D remains unclear. Germline V gene data show CDR1 as MNHEY and CDR2 as SMNVEV (reference sequence). The CDR3 sequence is 15 residues long. The V gene lost 1 base and the J gene lost 1 base, with 8 bases spanning the gap. CDR3 coding DNA: TGTGCCAGCAGTTTATTAGGCGTGAGCAATCAGCCCCAGCATTTT. Translation gives CASSLLGVSNQPQHF.

V and J are TRBV11-2 and TRBJ2-1; TRBD2 agrees at 7 bases. Germline V CDR1 and CDR2: SGHAT, FQNNGV. CDR3 length: 15 residues. V lost 5 bases and J lost 9; bases outside the gene matches: 13. The DNA for the CDR3 is TGTGCCAGCAGCCCCGGGGAGGGTATCATCGGTGAGCAGTTCTTC. It encodes CASSPGEGIIGEQFF.

This clone was seen a few times. The V gene is TRBV18, the J gene TRBJ1-5; TRBD1 aligns across 7 bases. Germline V gives CDR1 KGHSH, CDR2 LQKENI. V shed 2 bases, J shed 2 bases, and the junction held 6 bases outside the gene matches. This CDR3 has 16 amino acids. The CDR3 sequence is CASSPDRVLGNQPQHF. In nucleotides, the CDR3 is TGTGCCAGCTCACCAGACAGGGTACTGGGCAATCAGCCCCAGCATTTT.

The CDR3 bases are TGTGCCAGCAGCTTGGGTTTCCAGGGCAGCTCCTACGAGCAGTACTTC. It yields the protein CASSLGFQGSSYEQYF. J is TRBJ2-7 and V is TRBV5-6; TRBD1 might be the D (5 bases). Per the germline V gene, CDR1 is SGHDT and CDR2 is YYEEEE. V shed 0 bases and J shed 0 bases, with 13 bases lying between them. CDR3 size: 16 residues.